These 5 T cell receptor beta chains came from one sample sequenced in a study of blood T cell repertoires in COVID-19 (TCRdb year 2020). Libraries came from the immunoSEQ multiplex PCR assay. TCRdb mirrors the immuneACCESS table, restricted to in-frame sequences. Some clones are absent from its copies; in checked studies, under half trace to an unresolved V gene, and the reason for the others is unknown. The sample yields some 210,000 clones; almost 85% were counted once. The top ten clonotypes cover about an eighth of the sample. The sample comprised peripheral blood. Receptor source: a woman between 40 and 55 years old with acute or convalescent COVID-19.

The chain links TRBV7-7 to TRBJ1-4; D remains unclear. V was clipped by 3 bases and J by 4 bases, with 12 bases between them. This CDR3 has 15 amino acids. Germline-derived CDR1 and CDR2 are SSHAT and FNYEAQ (reference sequence). The CDR3 coding sequence is TGTGCCAGCAGCTTTACCGTTCGGGGTAATGAAAAACTGTTTTTT. Its protein is CASSFTVRGNEKLFF.

CDR3 bases: TGTGCCAGCAGTGACCGACAGGGGACCGGCTATGGCTACACCTTC. Its protein product is CASSDRQGTGYGYTF. The rearrangement uses TRBV6-1 and TRBJ1-2; TRBD1 matches 8 bases. The CDR3 is 15 residues long. After removal of 3 bases from V and 4 bases from J, the junction contained 7 bases not matched to a gene. Germline CDR1 MNHNS, CDR2 SASEGT.

The chain uses TRBV19 and TRBJ2-4, with 7 positions matching TRBD1. This CDR3 has 16 amino acids. Trimming at V came to 5 bases and at J to 1 base, leaving 8 bases not matched to a gene. Looked up from germline, CDR1 is LNHDA and CDR2 is SQIVND (reference sequence). CDR3 sequence reads: CASSYTRGQAKNIQYF. The DNA for the CDR3 is TGTGCCAGTAGTTATACTAGGGGGCAGGCCAAAAACATTCAGTACTTC.

The V gene is TRBV10-3, the J gene TRBJ1-1; tentative D call: TRBD1 (6 bases). Per the germline V gene, CDR1 is ENHRY and CDR2 is SYGVKD. Deletions cut 11 bases from V and 1 base from J, with 8 bases between. The CDR3 length is 11 residues. The CDR3 coding sequence is TGTGCCGCAGGGGAGAACACTGAAGCTTTCTTT. It translates to CAAGENTEAFF.

The chain recombines TRBV5-1 with TRBJ2-3; TRBD1 agrees at 7 bases. This CDR3 has 15 residues. J lost 3 bases, V lost 3 bases, and 7 bases had no gene match. The germline gives CDR1 SGHRS, CDR2 YFSETQ. CDR3 sequence: CASSSSTGWTDTQYF. In DNA, the CDR3 is TGCGCCAGCAGCTCCTCGACAGGGTGGACAGATACGCAGTATTTT. The full variable domain, with the rest looked up from reference TRBV5-1 and TRBJ2-3, is KAGVTQTPRYLIKTRGQQVTLSCSPISGHRSVSWYQQTPGQGLQFLFEYFSETQRNKGNFPGRFSGRQFSNSRSEMNVSTLELGDSALYLCASSSSTGWTDTQYFGPGTRLTVL.